Following are 24 T cell receptor beta chains from one sample sequenced in a study of T cell changes during pregnancy in multiple sclerosis. Method: immunoSEQ multiplex PCR; TCRdb's copy keeps in-frame clones and lacks some. This sample has over 50,000 clones, with under 95% found just once. The specimen was peripheral blood, collected in the third trimester of pregnancy. Receptor source: a female donor in good health, enrolled as a control in a pregnancy study.

This chain connects TRBV11-1 to TRBJ1-6, with TRBD1 identical over 10 bases. The CDR3 spans 15 residues. Germline V gives CDR1 SGHAT, CDR2 FQDESV (reference sequence). The trim removed 4 bases at V and 7 bases at J, leaving 4 bases unmatched. CDR3 bases: TGTGCCAGCAGCTCCGGACAGGGGGACAATTCACCCCTCCACTTT. Translated, it gives CASSSGQGDNSPLHF.

The genes are TRBV5-1 and TRBJ1-2, with 8 positions matching TRBD1. Germline V gene lookup returns CDR1 SGHRS and CDR2 YFSETQ. V lost 4 bases and J lost 7; bases outside the gene matches: 9. This CDR3 contains 14 residues. The CDR3: CASSPLDRGGGYTF. The CDR3 DNA sequence: TGCGCCAGCAGCCCCCTAGACAGGGGAGGTGGCTACACCTTC.

The CDR3 coding sequence is TGTGCCAGCAGCCAAGGCGGGACCCGCACAGATACGCAGTATTTT. Translating it yields CASSQGGTRTDTQYF. The chain couples TRBV7-2 to TRBJ2-3; D may be TRBD2 (6 bases). CDR1 and CDR2 from the germline V gene are SGHTA and FQGNSA. V lost 5 bases to trimming and J lost 1 base, with 13 bases between them. The CDR3 spans 15 residues. The full variable domain, its missing parts supplied by reference TRBV7-2 and TRBJ2-3, is GAGVSQSPSNKVTEKGKDVELRCDPISGHTALYWYRQSLGQGLEFLIYFQGNSAPDKSGLPSDRFSAERTGGSVSTLTIQRTQQEDSAVYLCASSQGGTRTDTQYFGPGTRLTVL.

The rearrangement links TRBV4-2 to TRBJ2-5; 9 bases agree with TRBD2. CDR3 length: 16 amino acids. Germline trimming cut 0 bases from V and 5 bases from J; bases unmatched to any gene: 7. The germline gives CDR1 LGHNA, CDR2 YNFKEQ. The CDR3 region is CASSQEGGLARETQYF. CDR3 bases: TGTGCCAGCAGCCAAGAGGGGGGACTAGCAAGGGAGACCCAGTACTTC.

The chain employs TRBV19 and TRBJ2-5, with TRBD2 matching over 15 bases. Germline CDR1 is LNHDA and CDR2 is SQIVND (reference sequence). Unmatched junction bases numbered 4, after V lost 3 bases and J lost 2 bases. CDR3 length: 17 amino acids. The CDR3 coding sequence is TGTGCCAGTAGTATCGGAGGACTAGCGGGGGGGCAAGAGACCCAGTACTTC. Its protein is CASSIGGLAGGQETQYF.

This chain joins TRBV29-1 and TRBJ1-2; the match to TRBD1 covers 9 bases. This CDR3 comprises 16 residues. V gave up 3 bases and J gave up 6 bases; unmatched junction bases: 14. Per the germline V gene, CDR1 is SQVTM and CDR2 is ANQGSEA. CDR3 amino acids: CSVDTGGGWGLHGYTF. CDR3 nucleotide sequence: TGCAGCGTTGATACAGGGGGCGGGTGGGGATTGCATGGCTACACCTTC. Based on the CDR3 plus reference TRBV29-1 and TRBJ1-2, the full variable domain is SAVISQKPSRDICQRGTSLTIQCQVDSQVTMMFWYRQQPGQSLTLIATANQGSEATYESGFVIDKFPISRPNLTFSTLTVSNMSPEDSSIYLCSVDTGGGWGLHGYTFGSGTRLTVV.

This clone appeared once. V usage is TRBV18 and J usage is TRBJ2-5; D is perhaps TRBD2 (6 bases). The germline V gene encodes CDR1 KGHSH and CDR2 LQKENI. The length of the CDR3 is 13 residues. V was cut by 1 base and J by 5 bases, with 8 bases left in between. DNA for the CDR3: TGTGCCAGCTCACCACGACTAGGGGAGACCCAGTACTTC. Protein product: CASSPRLGETQYF.

The chain carries TRBV28 and TRBJ1-4; tentatively, D is TRBD1 (5 bases). V was pared by 8 bases and J by 8 bases, with 12 bases between. From germline, CDR1 is MDHEN and CDR2 SYDVKM. The CDR3 runs to 12 residues. DNA of the CDR3: TGTGCCAGCTCCGCAGGGAAGGAAAAACTGTTTTTT. The encoded protein is CASSAGKEKLFF.

The chain links TRBV7-6 to TRBJ1-1; 7 bases fit TRBD1. From germline, CDR1 is SGHVS and CDR2 FNYEAQ. The CDR3 contains 14 residues. The V gene end was trimmed by 4 bases and the J gene end by 5 bases; junction bases not matched to a gene: 7. CDR3 region: CASSSRQGGTEAFF. In nucleotides, the CDR3 is TGTGCCAGCAGCTCACGACAGGGAGGTACTGAAGCTTTCTTT.

The V and J genes are TRBV27 and TRBJ1-1, with TRBD1 matching 9 bases. The junction had 6 bases not matched to a gene; V was cut back by 0 bases and J by 1 base. Germline V CDR1 and CDR2: MNHEY, SMNVEV (reference sequence). The CDR3 is made up of 17 amino acids. The CDR3 here is CASSLSMGDRENTEAFF. The DNA of the CDR3 is TGTGCCAGCAGTTTATCAATGGGGGACAGGGAGAACACTGAAGCTTTCTTT.

The V and J genes are TRBV25-1 and TRBJ2-2, with D perhaps matching TRBD2 (5 bases). There are 13 residues in the CDR3. Between the trimmed V and J ends, which lost 4 bases and 6 bases, there was a span of 9 bases. The germline CDR1 and CDR2 sequences are MGHDK and SYGVNS. The CDR3 DNA is TGTGCCAGCAGTGTACGGGGTTCCGGGGAGCTGTTTTTT. Translation gives CASSVRGSGELFF.

The chain employs TRBV10-2 and TRBJ1-3; 7 bases are shared with TRBD1. Germline V gene lookup returns CDR1 WSHSY and CDR2 SAAADI. Trimming at V came to 6 bases and at J to 4 bases, leaving 9 bases not matched to a gene. This CDR3 spans 15 amino acids. DNA of the CDR3: TGCGCCAGCAGGTCTCCGGGACAGAAAGGAAACACCATATATTTT. Translated, it gives CASRSPGQKGNTIYF.

The chain is built from TRBV6-6 and TRBJ1-5; 8 bases agree with TRBD1. The CDR3 consists of 15 residues. The V gene end was trimmed by 6 bases and the J gene end by 6 bases; junction bases not matched to a gene: 10. Germline V gene lookup returns CDR1 MNHNY and CDR2 SVGAGI (reference sequence). CDR3 sequence reads: CASSPGQADSQPQHF. DNA for the CDR3: TGTGCCAGCAGCCCGGGACAGGCCGACAGTCAGCCCCAGCATTTT.

The J gene is TRBJ1-6, the V gene TRBV9; 8 bases agree with TRBD1. CDR3 size: 14 residues. The V gene end was trimmed by 1 base and the J gene end by 10 bases; junction bases not matched to a gene: 4. CDR1 SGDLS and CDR2 YYNGEE come from the germline V gene. This chain's CDR3 is CASSVKGQESPLHF. The CDR3 DNA reads as TGTGCCAGCAGCGTAAAGGGACAGGAGTCACCCCTCCACTTT.

This clone was detected only once. The CDR3 DNA is TGTGCCAGCAGCTTGAGGTGGGTTCCCAATCAGCCCCAGCATTTT. Translation: CASSLRWVPNQPQHF. V gene TRBV7-8 combines with J gene TRBJ1-5; D is undetermined. The V end was cut by 3 bases, the J end by 3 bases, with 12 bases between. CDR1 and CDR2 (germline): SGHVS, FQNEAQ. The CDR3 sequence is 15 residues long.

The chain uses TRBV6-1 and TRBJ1-2; 7 positions agree with TRBD1. The trim removed 4 bases at V and 5 bases at J, leaving 7 bases unmatched. Germline CDR1 is MNHNS and CDR2 is SASEGT. The CDR3 runs 14 residues. The CDR3 loop reads CASSGIGGTYGYTF. For the CDR3, the DNA is TGTGCCAGCAGTGGAATAGGGGGCACGTATGGCTACACCTTC.

V is TRBV5-1 and J is TRBJ2-1; perhaps TRBD1 as D (7 bases). Germline CDR1 is SGHRS and CDR2 is YFSETQ. The CDR3 is 15 amino acids. The ends were cut back, 4 bases at V and 2 bases at J, with 13 bases in the middle. The CDR3 DNA is TGCGCCAGCAGCAGCACAGGGGAGGCCTACAATGAGCAGTTCTTC. It is translated as CASSSTGEAYNEQFF.

This chain joins TRBV13 and TRBJ1-1; TRBD1 is a possible D gene (6 bases). V shed 5 bases and J shed 0 bases, with 13 bases lying between them. This CDR3 comprises 15 residues. Germline V gene lookup returns CDR1 PRHDT and CDR2 FYEKMQ (reference sequence). The CDR3 spells CASSGWDTMNTEAFF. DNA for the CDR3: TGTGCCAGCAGCGGTTGGGACACCATGAACACTGAAGCTTTCTTT.

V is TRBV27 and J is TRBJ1-5; perhaps TRBD1 as D (5 bases). This CDR3 is 14 amino acids long. The germline V gene encodes CDR1 MNHEY and CDR2 SMNVEV (reference sequence). Trimming stripped 4 bases from V and 1 base from J, with 8 bases between. The CDR3 here is CASSYGGSNQPQHF. DNA for the CDR3: TGTGCCAGCAGTTACGGGGGGAGCAATCAGCCCCAGCATTTT.

V and J are TRBV29-1 and TRBJ1-4; TRBD1 matches at 9 bases. After removal of 6 bases from V and 7 bases from J, the junction contained 9 bases not matched to a gene. The germline CDR1 and CDR2 sequences are SQVTM and ANQGSEA. There are 14 residues in the CDR3. This CDR3 reads CSVGPGTGSEKLFF. In DNA form, the CDR3 reads TGCAGCGTGGGGCCGGGGACAGGGAGTGAAAAACTGTTTTTT.

V is TRBV7-2 and J is TRBJ1-1; TRBD1 might be the D (5 bases). Trimming cost V 4 bases and J 4 bases, with 19 bases left between them. Germline V gene lookup returns CDR1 SGHTA and CDR2 FQGNSA. This CDR3 comprises 16 residues. This CDR3 reads CASSSGGASEGTEAFF. In DNA, the CDR3 is TGTGCCAGCAGCTCAGGCGGGGCTTCAGAGGGCACTGAAGCTTTCTTT.

V gene TRBV6-5 combines with J gene TRBJ1-2, with D uncertain. The CDR3 length is 11 residues. Germline-derived CDR1 and CDR2 are MNHEY and SVGAGI. Trimming cost V 2 bases and J 7 bases, with 5 bases left between them. The CDR3 nucleotides read TGTGCCAGCAGTTACGGGCGTGGCTACACCTTC. Its translation: CASSYGRGYTF.

In its sample, this clone was seen a few times. The chain carries TRBV7-8 and TRBJ1-2, with D hard to call. Trimming shortened V by 5 bases and J by 8 bases, and 15 bases separated the two germline ends. Germline V CDR1 and CDR2: SGHVS, FQNEAQ. The CDR3 is 13 amino acids. Here the CDR3 reads CASSEGRRIGYTF. The DNA of the CDR3 is TGTGCCAGCAGCGAGGGAAGACGGATCGGCTACACCTTC.

The chain recombines TRBV7-3 with TRBJ1-2, with 7 bases that match TRBD1. The CDR3 has 17 amino acids. Germline lookup yields CDR1 SGHTA and CDR2 FQGTGA. V lost 2 bases to trimming and J lost 0 bases; unmatched junction nucleotides: 9. The CDR3 here is CASSLGGGQESNYGYTF. In nucleotides, the CDR3 is TGTGCCAGCAGCTTAGGGGGCGGACAGGAGTCTAACTATGGCTACACCTTC. The variable domain in full, completed from reference TRBV7-3 and TRBJ1-2, reads GAGVSQTPSNKVTEKGKYVELRCDPISGHTALYWYRQSLGQGPEFLIYFQGTGAADDSGLPNDRFFAVRPEGSVSTLKIQRTERGDSAVYLCASSLGGGQESNYGYTFGSGTRLTVV.